Sequencing of this T cell receptor (beta chain) was carried out in a study of cytomegalovirus exposure and HLA in healthy donors. Whole-study results and caveats: Association of a missense DCLRE1C variant with TCR beta V- and J-gene trimming was reported in a later analysis.

With regard to this clone: The antigen is not known.

It was with 60 Vbeta and 13 Jbeta primers that the PCR ran. Profiled with immunoSEQ multiplex PCR; TCRdb holds only in-frame clones, not every one. There are about 160,000 clones in the sample; over 60% occur only once, and around 0.98% lies in the top ten. CDR3 length: 12 amino acids. V was trimmed by 1 base and J by 6 bases, leaving 4 bases between them. Germline loops: CDR1 KGHSH, CDR2 LQKENI. The J gene is TRBJ2-1, the V gene TRBV18; D call uncertain. Material: PBMCs. The TCR was taken from a woman in her forties or fifties in good health and CMV-seropositive. CDR3 nucleotides: TGTGCCAGCTCACCACGGAGCAATGAGCAGTTCTTC. This translates into CASSPRSNEQFF.